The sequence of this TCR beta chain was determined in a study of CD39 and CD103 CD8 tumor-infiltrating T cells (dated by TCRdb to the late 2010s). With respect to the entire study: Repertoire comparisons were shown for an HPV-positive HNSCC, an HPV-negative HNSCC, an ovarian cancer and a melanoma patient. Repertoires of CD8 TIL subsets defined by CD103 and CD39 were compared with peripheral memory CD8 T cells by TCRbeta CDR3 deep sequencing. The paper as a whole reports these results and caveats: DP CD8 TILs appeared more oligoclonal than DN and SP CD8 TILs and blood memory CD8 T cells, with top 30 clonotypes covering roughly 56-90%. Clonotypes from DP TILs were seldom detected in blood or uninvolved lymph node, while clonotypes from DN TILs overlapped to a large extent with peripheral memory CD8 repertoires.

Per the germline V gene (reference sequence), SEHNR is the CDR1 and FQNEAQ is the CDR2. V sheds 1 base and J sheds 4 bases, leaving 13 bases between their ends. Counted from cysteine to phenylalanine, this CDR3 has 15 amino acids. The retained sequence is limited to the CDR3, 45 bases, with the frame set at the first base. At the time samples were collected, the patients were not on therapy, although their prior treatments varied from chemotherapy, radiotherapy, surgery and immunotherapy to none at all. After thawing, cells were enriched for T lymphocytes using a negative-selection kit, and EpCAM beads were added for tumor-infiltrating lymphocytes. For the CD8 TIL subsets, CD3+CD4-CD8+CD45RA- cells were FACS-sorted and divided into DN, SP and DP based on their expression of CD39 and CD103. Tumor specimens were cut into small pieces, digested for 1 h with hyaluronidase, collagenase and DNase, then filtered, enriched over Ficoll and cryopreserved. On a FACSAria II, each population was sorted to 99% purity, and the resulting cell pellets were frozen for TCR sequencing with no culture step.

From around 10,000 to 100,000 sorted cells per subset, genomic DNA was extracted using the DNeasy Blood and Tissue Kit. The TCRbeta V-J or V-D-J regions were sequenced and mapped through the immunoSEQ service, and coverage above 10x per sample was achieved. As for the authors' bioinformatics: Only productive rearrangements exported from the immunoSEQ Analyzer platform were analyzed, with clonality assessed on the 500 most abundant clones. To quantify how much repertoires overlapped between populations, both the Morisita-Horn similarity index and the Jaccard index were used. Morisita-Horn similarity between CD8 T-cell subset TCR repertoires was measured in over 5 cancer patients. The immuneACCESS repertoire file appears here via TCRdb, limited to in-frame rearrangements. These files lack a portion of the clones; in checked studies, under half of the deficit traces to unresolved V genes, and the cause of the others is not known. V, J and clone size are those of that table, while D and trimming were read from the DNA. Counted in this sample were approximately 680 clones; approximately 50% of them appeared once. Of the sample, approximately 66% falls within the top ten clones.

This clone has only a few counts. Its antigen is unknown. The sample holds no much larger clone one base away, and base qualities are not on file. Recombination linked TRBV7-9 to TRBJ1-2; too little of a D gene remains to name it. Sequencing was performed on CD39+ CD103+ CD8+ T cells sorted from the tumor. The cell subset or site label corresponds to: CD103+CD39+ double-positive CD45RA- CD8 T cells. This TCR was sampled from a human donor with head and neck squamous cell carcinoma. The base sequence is TGTGCCAGCAGCTTAGATGACACTGCCGTCTATGGCTACACCTTC. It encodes CASSLDDTAVYGYTF.